This passage covers 17 T cell receptor beta chains from one sample sequenced in a study of T cells after yellow fever vaccination (dated by TCRdb to the late 2010s). The treatment or condition label on this specimen signifies: live attenuated yellow fever vaccine strain. The library relied on 5' RACE. Sequencing was performed on an Illumina HiSeq 2500. TCRdb trimmed public reads at Q25 via fastp, called clones via MiXCR and kept in-frame beta chains. Identical CDR3 proteins give one entry, which carries the most common genes and DNA. The sample profile shows fewer than 350,000 distinct CDR3 sequences; 8.7% of them were found once. The ten largest clones represent about 20% of the sample. Sample: PBMCs, taken on the day of the first yellow fever vaccination. The receptors stem from a man aged 18 to 35 who received the YFV17D yellow fever vaccine.

This clonotype was seen many times. The CDR3 sequence is CASSLAGADHYTDTQYF. The CDR3 DNA reads as TGTGCCAGCAGCTTAGCGGGGGCCGATCATTACACAGATACGCAGTATTTT. The chain combines TRBV7-9 with TRBJ2-3; TRBD1 might be the D (6 bases). Germline assignment: CDR1 SEHNR and CDR2 FQNEAQ (reference sequence). The CDR3 contains 17 residues. The ends were cut back, 0 bases at V and 2 bases at J, with 15 bases in the middle.

This chain joins TRBV9 and TRBJ2-3; 9 positions agree with TRBD2. The V gene's germline CDR1 is SGDLS and CDR2 YYNGEE. Trimming took 2 bases from V and 1 from J; bases not matched to a gene: 2. The length of the CDR3 is 15 residues. The CDR3: CASSVRTSGTDTQYF. As DNA, the CDR3 is TGTGCCAGCAGCGTCAGGACTAGCGGCACAGATACGCAGTATTTT.

V and J are TRBV4-2 and TRBJ2-3; D is unresolved. Trimming took 0 bases from V and 6 from J, leaving 7 bases between them. The CDR3 extends over 13 amino acids. Per the germline V gene, CDR1 is LGHNA and CDR2 is YNFKEQ. The CDR3 loop is CASSQDKQDTQYF. The CDR3 bases are TGTGCCAGCAGCCAAGATAAACAGGATACGCAGTATTTT.

The gene calls are TRBV20-1 and TRBJ2-1; TRBD2 is a possible D gene (5 bases). From germline, CDR1 is DFQATT and CDR2 SNEGSKA (reference sequence). V was trimmed by 0 bases and J by 5 bases, leaving 14 bases between them. The CDR3 is 15 amino acids. The CDR3 DNA is TGCAGTGCTAGAGATACGAGGGCACTAGACAATGAGCAGTTCTTC. Translating it yields CSARDTRALDNEQFF.

The rearrangement links TRBV7-3 to TRBJ2-1, with 12 nucleotides matching TRBD2. The V and J ends lost 5 bases and 9 bases, in that order; junction bases with no gene match: 8. Germline lookup yields CDR1 SGHTA and CDR2 FQGTGA. The CDR3 sequence is 15 residues long. The CDR3 bases are TGTGCCAGCAGCCCTCCTAGCGGGGGGGCCGGTGAGCAGTTCTTC. Residues: CASSPPSGGAGEQFF.

This clonotype was found many times. The V and J genes are TRBV4-2 and TRBJ1-1, with 7 bases lining up with TRBD1. Trimming took 0 bases from V and 0 from J; bases not matched to a gene: 4. CDR1 LGHNA and CDR2 YNFKEQ come from the germline V gene. The CDR3 runs 16 residues. CDR3 residues: CASSQDQTGMNTEAFF. The CDR3 region has the DNA TGTGCCAGCAGCCAAGACCAGACAGGGATGAACACTGAAGCTTTCTTT.

V is TRBV6-1 and J is TRBJ2-2; 10 positions match TRBD2. V lost 5 bases to trimming and J lost 5 bases; unmatched junction nucleotides: 8. The CDR3 is 16 amino acids. Looked up from germline, CDR1 is MNHNS and CDR2 is SASEGT. CDR3 nucleotides: TGTGCCAGCAGTCCTTTACAGCGGGGGGGGACCGGGGAGCTGTTTTTT. Translating gives CASSPLQRGGTGELFF.

The rearrangement joins TRBV5-1 to TRBJ1-2, with D tentatively TRBD1 (6 bases). This CDR3 comprises 16 residues. V was clipped by 4 bases and J by 1 base, with 17 bases between them. The germline V gene encodes CDR1 SGHRS and CDR2 YFSETQ. The CDR3 DNA is TGCGCCAGCAGCCCCGGAGGGGGAGGGCGTAACTATGGCTACACCTTC. Its translation is CASSPGGGGRNYGYTF.

The chain carries TRBV5-5 and TRBJ1-2, with D tentatively TRBD1 (6 bases). Per the germline V gene, CDR1 is SGHKS and CDR2 is YYEKEE (reference sequence). This CDR3 comprises 16 residues. Between the trimmed V and J ends, which lost 0 bases and 7 bases, there was a span of 19 bases. The CDR3 is CASSLAPAGAPGGYTF. The CDR3 DNA is TGTGCCAGCAGCTTGGCCCCGGCAGGGGCGCCTGGTGGCTACACCTTC.

This clonotype was seen a few times. This chain connects TRBV4-1 to TRBJ1-1, with a weak D call TRBD1 (5 bases). V lost 1 base to trimming and J lost 4 bases, with 13 bases between them. The CDR3 sequence is 15 residues long. Germline V CDR1 and CDR2: MGHRA, YSYEKL. Here the CDR3 reads CASSQADYGGTEAFF. The CDR3 DNA reads TGCGCCAGCAGCCAAGCCGATTACGGGGGCACTGAAGCTTTCTTT.

This clonotype has only a few counts. The chain joins TRBV20-1 to TRBJ2-1, with 9 bases that match TRBD2. The CDR3 extends over 14 amino acids. Germline V gene lookup returns CDR1 DFQATT and CDR2 SNEGSKA (reference sequence). V dropped 2 bases and J dropped 8; count of bases not matched to a gene: 7. The CDR3 reads CSARLDSGGDEQFF. The CDR3 nucleotides read TGCAGTGCTAGACTTGATAGCGGGGGAGATGAGCAGTTCTTC.

V gene TRBV19 combines with J gene TRBJ1-1, with a possible D match to TRBD1 (5 bases). Germline values: CDR1 LNHDA, CDR2 SQIVND (reference sequence). V dropped 9 bases and J dropped 0 bases, with 17 bases sitting between them. The CDR3 runs 15 residues. The CDR3 loop reads CASRNPGTVNTEAFF. In DNA form, the CDR3 reads TGTGCCAGCCGGAACCCCGGGACGGTGAACACTGAAGCTTTCTTT.

This clonotype was detected ten times or more. The chain joins TRBV14 to TRBJ2-3, with D maybe TRBD1 (5 bases). Trimming took off 5 bases at V and 9 bases at J, with 9 bases between the two ends. Germline V gene sequence: CDR1 SGHDN, CDR2 FVKESK. The CDR3 has 11 amino acids. The CDR3 protein is CASSAGNTQYF. The CDR3 DNA sequence: TGTGCCAGCAGCGCAGGGAACACGCAGTATTTT. Drawing the rest from reference TRBV14 and TRBJ2-3, the complete variable domain is EAGVTQFPSHSVIEKGQTVTLRCDPISGHDNLYWYRRVMGKEIKFLLHFVKESKQDESGMPNNRFLAERTGGTYSTLKVQPAELEDSGVYFCASSAGNTQYFGPGTRLTVL.

This clonotype came up many times. V and J are TRBV7-2 and TRBJ2-4; 12 bases are shared with TRBD2. This CDR3 contains 16 residues. Unmatched junction bases numbered 4, after V lost 5 bases and J lost 2 bases. Germline CDR1 and CDR2: SGHTA and FQGNSA. In DNA form, the CDR3 reads TGTGCCAGCAGCCTGACTAGCGGGGGCTCCAAAAACATTCAGTACTTC. Its translation is CASSLTSGGSKNIQYF.

The gene calls are TRBV18 and TRBJ2-7; D possibly corresponds to TRBD2 (5 bases). Trimming stripped 3 bases from V and 5 bases from J, with 14 bases between. Germline assignment: CDR1 KGHSH and CDR2 LQKENI. The CDR3 runs 14 residues. The CDR3 is CASSPERVSHEQYF. CDR3 DNA sequence: TGTGCCAGCTCACCTGAGAGGGTATCCCACGAGCAGTACTTC. The full variable domain, its missing parts supplied by reference TRBV18 and TRBJ2-7, is NAGVMQNPRHLVRRRGQEARLRCSPMKGHSHVYWYRQLPEEGLKFMVYLQKENIIDESGMPKERFSAEFPKEGPSILRIQQVVRGDSAAYFCASSPERVSHEQYFGPGTRLTVT.

The table lists this clonotype with many counts. The chain links TRBV7-2 to TRBJ2-5; 11 nucleotides agree with TRBD2. Trimming cost V 6 bases and J 4 bases; bases outside gene matches: 4. The CDR3 spans 14 residues. Looked up from germline, CDR1 is SGHTA and CDR2 is FQGNSA. The CDR3 region is CASSPSGGLETQYF. In nucleotides, the CDR3 is TGTGCCAGCAGTCCTAGCGGGGGGCTAGAGACCCAGTACTTC.

This clonotype was detected ten times or more. The V gene is TRBV12-3 or TRBV12-4, the J gene TRBJ1-2, with a tentative D call TRBD1 (5 bases). The CDR3 contains 15 residues. V lost 3 bases and J lost 3, with 14 bases in between. The DNA of the CDR3 is TGTGCCAGCAGTTTTATATTGGGGCCCGACTATGGCTACACCTTC. Translating gives CASSFILGPDYGYTF.